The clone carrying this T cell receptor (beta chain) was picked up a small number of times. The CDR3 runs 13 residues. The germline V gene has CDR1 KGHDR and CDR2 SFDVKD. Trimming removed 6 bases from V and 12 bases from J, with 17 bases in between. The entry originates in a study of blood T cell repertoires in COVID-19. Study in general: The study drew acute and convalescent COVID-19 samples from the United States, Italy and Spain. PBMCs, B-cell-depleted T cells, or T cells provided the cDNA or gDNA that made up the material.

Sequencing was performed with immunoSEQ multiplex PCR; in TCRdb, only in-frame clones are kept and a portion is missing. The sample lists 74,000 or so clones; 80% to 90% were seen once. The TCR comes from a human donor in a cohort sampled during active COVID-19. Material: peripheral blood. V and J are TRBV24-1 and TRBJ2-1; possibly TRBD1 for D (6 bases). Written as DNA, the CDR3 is TGTGCCACCAGTTACAGGGAAGGCGGGTGGCAGTTCTTC. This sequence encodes CATSYREGGWQFF.